This paragraph covers one T cell receptor (beta chain) sequence. This clone has more than one count but fewer than ten. Its recognized antigen is unknown. The input lacks base qualities; no much larger clone sits a single base away. This sample was taken from a study of blood T cell repertoires in COVID-19 (dated by TCRdb to 2018 to 2020). Background for the entire study: Samples from collaborators originated in the United States, Italy and Spain and spanned both the acute and convalescent phases of COVID-19. The prospective study material was composed of cDNA or gDNA derived from T cells, B-cell-depleted T cells, or PBMCs. The samples were drawn from the first 160 participants of the ongoing ImmuneRACE study and from more than 1,000 subjects provided by 6 global collaborators. A de-identified subject ID, COVID-19 status, age in years and sex were almost always included in the sample metadata. The repertoires were released in a freely available public database meant as a resource for research on the immune response to SARS-CoV-2. Where HLA class I and class II types were available, the types were taken from metadata supplied by the sample provider, not from assay-based typing. Subjects who had been exposed to COVID-19, were actively infected with it, or had recovered from it provided the deeply sampled blood TCRbeta repertoires that made up the dataset. General study outcomes and caveats: The amount of clinical and demographic metadata varied by source and participant and was provided uncurated.

The collaborating institutions used their own protocols to collect whole blood in K2EDTA tubes. For TCRbeta analysis, collaborators shipped samples as frozen whole blood, isolated PBMCs, or DNA extracted from either of those sample types. TCRbeta CDR3 regions were amplified from genomic DNA using the immunoSEQ Assay, a bias-controlled multiplex PCR. The authors' analysis ran thus. The number of nucleated cells in each sample was estimated by amplification of reference gene primers within the assay. Sequence reads were collapsed and filtered to measure the absolute abundance of every unique TCRbeta CDR3 rearrangement. Productive Simpson clonality was computed per sample as the square root of Simpson's diversity index over productive rearrangements. TCRdb's version of the immuneACCESS table is confined to in-frame rearrangements and falls short of the full clone set. An unresolved V gene accounts for under half of the shortfall where checked; the remainder is of unknown origin. V and J calls and clone size are copied from that table; D and trimming were computed from the DNA. For this sample there are 150,000 to 200,000 clones; around 86% appear just once. Less than 3% of the sample goes to the ten largest clones.

Trimming at the junction amounts to 4 bases on V and 3 bases on J, and the germline ends lie 17 bases apart. The germline V gene (reference sequence) specifies LNHDA as CDR1 and SQIVND as CDR2. From the cysteine through the phenylalanine, the CDR3 covers 16 amino acids. The sequence is cut down to CDR3 DNA, 48 bases in frame from base 1. The sequence was collected from a man aged 35 to 55 with active or convalescent COVID-19. Specimen: peripheral blood. Recombination linked TRBV19 to TRBJ2-3; tentative D gene TRBD2, with 7 bases matching. The nucleotides read TGTGCCAGTAGTAATACGTGGGGGGGCCTAACAGATACGCAGTATTTT. It translates as CASSNTWGGLTDTQYF.